Below are 31 T cell receptor beta chains sequenced from a single sample in a study of shared clonotypes between healthy human individuals. Positively selected for CCR7, the CD45RO-negative cells used as naive CD8 cells excluded terminally differentiated effector memory CD45RA+ cells. The table came from immunoSEQ multiplex PCR; TCRdb's copy has only in-frame clones and leaves some out. The sample holds roughly 890,000 clones; about 91% are singletons and the top ten take about 25%. Sequenced input: naive CD8+ T cells sorted from blood. These receptor sequences come from a young man in good health.

The chain combines TRBV6-5 with TRBJ1-5; unclear D gene. V lost 5 bases, J lost 5 bases, and 16 bases lay in between. Per germline, CDR1 MNHEY and CDR2 SVGAGI. CDR3 length: 15 residues. The CDR3 region has the DNA TGTGCCAGCAGTCACACCCACCGGTTGGATCAGCCCCAGCATTTT. This codes for CASSHTHRLDQPQHF.

The chain recombines TRBV6-1 with TRBJ2-7; unclear D gene. V lost 2 bases and J lost 2, with 16 bases in between. This CDR3 contains 16 residues. CDR1 MNHNS and CDR2 SASEGT come from the germline V gene. CDR3 loop: CASSEYVFSLAYEQYF. In nucleotides, the CDR3 is TGTGCCAGCAGTGAATATGTTTTTTCACTGGCCTACGAGCAGTACTTC.

The gene calls are TRBV18 and TRBJ2-3; perhaps D is TRBD1 or TRBD2 (5 bases each). This CDR3 has 15 residues. The germline CDR1 and CDR2 sequences are KGHSH and LQKENI. Trimming pared 2 bases from V and 0 bases from J, leaving 9 bases between. The CDR3 region is CASSPGGSSTDTQYF. The CDR3 DNA is TGTGCCAGCTCACCAGGGGGATCTAGCACAGATACGCAGTATTTT.

The chain uses TRBV7-9 and TRBJ2-7, with TRBD1 matching over 8 bases. CDR3 length: 14 residues. J gave up 2 bases and V 5 bases, and 5 bases lay outside the gene matches. Looked up from germline, CDR1 is SEHNR and CDR2 is FQNEAQ (reference sequence). This CDR3 is CASSKGQAPYEQYF. Here the CDR3 DNA reads TGTGCCAGCAGCAAGGGACAGGCCCCCTACGAGCAGTACTTC.

CDR3 nucleotide sequence: TGTGCCAGCACCTTCCTCGGGGGGCTCGCTGGCTACACCTTC. Amino acid sequence: CASTFLGGLAGYTF. This chain links TRBV2 with TRBJ1-2, with a possible D match to TRBD1 (6 bases). This CDR3 is built from 14 residues. CDR1 is SNHLY, CDR2 FYNNEI, per germline. With 7 bases removed from V and 7 bases from J, the gap between germline ends came to 19 bases.

For the CDR3, the DNA is TGTGCCAGCAGTTTATCGGGGACTAGCACCTACAATGAGCAGTTCTTC. Its protein product is CASSLSGTSTYNEQFF. This rearrangement joins TRBV27 to TRBJ2-1; 9 nucleotides match TRBD2. The CDR3 has 16 residues. CDR1 and CDR2 from the germline V gene are MNHEY and SMNVEV (reference sequence). After removal of 0 bases from V and 2 bases from J, the junction contained 2 bases not matched to a gene.

The rearrangement joins TRBV5-4 to TRBJ1-1, with D uncertain. The CDR3 runs to 15 residues. The germline V and J ends were trimmed by 0 bases and 3 bases, with 12 bases remaining between them. Germline V gene data show CDR1 as SGHNT and CDR2 as YYREEE (reference sequence). CDR3 coding DNA: TGTGCCAGCAGCTTGGTTGCGGGGAGTTACACTGAAGCTTTCTTT. It translates to CASSLVAGSYTEAFF.

The genes are TRBV5-1 and TRBJ2-2, with a tentative D call TRBD1 (5 bases). There are 16 residues in the CDR3. From germline, CDR1 is SGHRS and CDR2 YFSETQ. V was trimmed by 0 bases and J by 3 bases, leaving 12 bases between them. The CDR3 DNA sequence: TGCGCCAGCAGCTTGGGCCAGGGCAGACACACCGGGGAGCTGTTTTTT. Its protein product is CASSLGQGRHTGELFF.

The rearrangement joins TRBV28 to TRBJ2-7, with a weak D call TRBD1 (6 bases). The CDR3 loop spans 14 amino acids. V was pared by 2 bases and J by 2 bases, with 10 bases between. The germline CDR1 and CDR2 sequences are MDHEN and SYDVKM. CDR3 in DNA: TGTGCCAGCAGTTTACTAAGGGACACCTACGAGCAGTACTTC. Protein product: CASSLLRDTYEQYF.

The CDR3 DNA reads as TGTGCCAGCAGGGACAGTGGGGGAGATCAGCCCCAGCATTTT. This gives the protein CASRDSGGDQPQHF. The chain couples TRBV27 to TRBJ1-5; tentative D call: TRBD1 (6 bases). CDR3 size: 14 residues. Between the trimmed V and J ends, which lost 6 bases and 5 bases, there was a span of 14 bases. Germline CDR1 MNHEY, CDR2 SMNVEV (reference sequence).

The chain has TRBV13 and TRBJ2-5, with D perhaps matching TRBD1 (5 bases). The V end was cut by 7 bases, the J end by 5 bases, with 11 bases between. CDR1 is PRHDT, CDR2 FYEKMQ, per germline (reference sequence). The CDR3 has 12 residues. This CDR3 reads CASNQGRETQYF. The CDR3 coding sequence is TGTGCCAGCAACCAGGGAAGGGAGACCCAGTACTTC.

The table lists this clone with a few counts. Other DNA variants within this sample encode the same CDR3. This sequence joins TRBV2 and TRBJ2-2; D is ambiguous. The CDR3 is 12 residues long. CDR1 is SNHLY, CDR2 FYNNEI, per germline. Trimming took off 6 bases at V and 1 base at J, with 3 bases between the two ends. CDR3 sequence (DNA): TGTGCCAGCAGGGGGAACACCGGGGAGCTGTTTTTT. It translates to CASRGNTGELFF.

The chain uses TRBV5-1 and TRBJ2-7; D not resolved. Trimming cost V 0 bases and J 3 bases, with 7 bases left between them. Per the germline V gene, CDR1 is SGHRS and CDR2 is YFSETQ. This CDR3 has 13 residues. The CDR3 DNA sequence: TGCGCCAGCAGCTTGGACATCTACTACGAGCAGTACTTC. Residues: CASSLDIYYEQYF. Full variable domain (rest looked up from reference TRBV5-1 and TRBJ2-7): KAGVTQTPRYLIKTRGQQVTLSCSPISGHRSVSWYQQTPGQGLQFLFEYFSETQRNKGNFPGRFSGRQFSNSRSEMNVSTLELGDSALYLCASSLDIYYEQYFGPGTRLTVT.

This chain uses TRBV5-4 with TRBJ2-7; TRBD2 matches at 10 bases. This CDR3 is 15 amino acids long. V lost 3 bases, J lost 4 bases, and 7 bases stayed unmatched. CDR1 and CDR2 from the germline V gene are SGHNT and YYREEE (reference sequence). This CDR3 is CASSWSETSGYEQYF. In DNA, the CDR3 is TGTGCCAGCAGCTGGAGTGAGACTAGCGGGTACGAGCAGTACTTC.

The V call is TRBV7-8, the J call TRBJ2-1; TRBD2 matches at 10 bases. CDR1 and CDR2 (germline): SGHVS, FQNEAQ. The CDR3 totals 15 residues. Trimming took 5 bases from V and 4 from J; bases not matched to a gene: 5. This CDR3 is CASSQSGRAYNEQFF. CDR3 DNA sequence: TGTGCCAGCAGCCAAAGCGGGAGGGCGTACAATGAGCAGTTCTTC.

The J gene is TRBJ1-5, the V gene TRBV6-1; D ambiguous. The germline V and J ends were trimmed by 0 bases and 3 bases, with 15 bases remaining between them. This CDR3 is 17 amino acids long. The germline CDR1 and CDR2 sequences are MNHNS and SASEGT. CDR3 bases: TGTGCCAGCAGTGAAGCGCGGGTCAGACTAAACAATCAGCCCCAGCATTTT. It is translated as CASSEARVRLNNQPQHF.

With respect to this clone: Other DNA sequences in the same sample also yield this CDR3. CDR3 in amino acids: CASSLGQRNTEAFF. DNA of the CDR3: TGTGCCAGCAGCTTGGGACAGAGGAACACTGAAGCTTTCTTT. The V gene is TRBV7-9, the J gene TRBJ1-1; 7 nucleotides align to TRBD1. Germline CDR1 is SEHNR and CDR2 is FQNEAQ (reference sequence). The CDR3 is 14 amino acids. Losses at the gene ends were 3 bases for V and 1 base for J; bases not matched to a gene: 2.

This clone was counted a few times. V is TRBV6-5 and J is TRBJ2-2; possibly TRBD1 or TRBD2 for D (6 bases each). The germline V gene encodes CDR1 MNHEY and CDR2 SVGAGI. Trimming shortened V by 0 bases and J by 6 bases, and 11 bases separated the two germline ends. This CDR3 spans 15 amino acids. The CDR3 loop reads CASSYSNGGSGELFF. In nucleotides, the CDR3 is TGTGCCAGCAGTTACTCGAACGGGGGCTCCGGGGAGCTGTTTTTT.

The rearrangement uses TRBV27 and TRBJ1-2, with D unclear. CDR3 size: 17 residues. Germline assignment: CDR1 MNHEY and CDR2 SMNVEV (reference sequence). Trimming stripped 0 bases from V and 0 bases from J, with 14 bases between. The CDR3 protein is CASSLSMVTPSNYGYTF. DNA of the CDR3: TGTGCCAGCAGTTTATCCATGGTAACGCCCTCTAACTATGGCTACACCTTC.

This clone was observed a single time. Within the sample, other DNA sequences also encode this same CDR3. The rearrangement links TRBV29-1 to TRBJ1-1; D gene unclear. This CDR3 spans 11 amino acids. Germline CDR1 and CDR2: SQVTM and ANQGSEA. The ends were cut back, 3 bases at V and 1 base at J, with 3 bases in the middle. The CDR3 region is CSVEGNTEAFF. As DNA, the CDR3 is TGCAGCGTTGAGGGGAACACTGAAGCTTTCTTT.

The rearrangement joins TRBV5-8 to TRBJ2-3, with 7 bases aligning to TRBD2. V shed 0 bases, J shed 2 bases, and the junction held 6 bases outside the gene matches. Germline V gene data show CDR1 as SGHTS and CDR2 as YDEGEE. This CDR3 comprises 16 residues. The CDR3 nucleotides are TGTGCCAGCAGCTTGGGTAGCGGGTCTCTCACAGATACGCAGTATTTT. It specifies CASSLGSGSLTDTQYF. Based on the CDR3 plus reference TRBV5-8 and TRBJ2-3, the full variable domain is EAGVTQSPTHLIKTRGQQATLRCSPISGHTSVYWYQQALGLGLQFLLWYDEGEERNRGNFPPRFSGRQFPNYSSELNVNALELEDSALYLCASSLGSGSLTDTQYFGPGTRLTVL.

The chain has TRBV6-5 and TRBJ1-5; perhaps TRBD1 as D (5 bases). Trimming took off 0 bases at V and 5 bases at J, with 8 bases between the two ends. Germline values: CDR1 MNHEY, CDR2 SVGAGI. This CDR3 region has 14 residues. The DNA for the CDR3 is TGTGCCAGCAGTTACTCGGGACTGTATCAGCCCCAGCATTTT. It translates to CASSYSGLYQPQHF.

The J gene is TRBJ1-5, the V gene TRBV5-4, with no clear D. Germline V gene data show CDR1 as SGHNT and CDR2 as YYREEE (reference sequence). Between the trimmed V and J ends, which lost 2 bases and 13 bases, there was a span of 13 bases. The CDR3 totals 12 residues. The CDR3 spells CASSFEGRSQHF. The CDR3 region has the DNA TGTGCCAGCAGCTTCGAGGGCAGATCGCAGCATTTT.

This sequence joins TRBV27 and TRBJ2-1; D is undetermined. This CDR3 region has 15 residues. The V gene lost 10 bases and the J gene lost 2 bases, with 18 bases spanning the gap. Germline CDR1 reads MNHEY; CDR2 reads SMNVEV (reference sequence). The CDR3 spells CATNPLVPPYNEQFF. CDR3 DNA: TGTGCCACCAACCCTCTAGTGCCCCCCTACAATGAGCAGTTCTTC.

Note on this clone: Relative to the germline gene, one junction end is altered; a read error may explain this. This chain connects TRBV28 to TRBJ2-7, with TRBD2 identical over 12 bases. Germline V gives CDR1 MDHEN, CDR2 SYDVKM. CDR3 size: 15 residues. The CDR3 region is CASSLSTSGSYEQYF. CDR3 DNA: TGTGCCAGTAGTTTATCGACTAGCGGGAGCTACGAGCAGTACTTC.

The chain joins TRBV28 to TRBJ2-1; D is undetermined. The CDR3 sequence is 13 residues long. The V gene's germline CDR1 is MDHEN and CDR2 SYDVKM. The V end lost 6 bases, the J end lost 4 bases, and 10 bases lay between the germline ends. Here the CDR3 reads CASSRTSYNEQFF. The CDR3 nucleotides are TGTGCCAGCAGCCGAACTTCGTACAATGAGCAGTTCTTC.

The CDR3: CASSLEQNYGYTF. DNA for the CDR3: TGTGCCAGCAGCTTGGAACAGAACTATGGCTACACCTTC. This sequence joins TRBV7-9 and TRBJ1-2; D gene ambiguous. Germline V lookup: CDR1 SEHNR, CDR2 FQNEAQ (reference sequence). V gave up 3 bases and J gave up 2 bases, with 7 bases separating them. The CDR3 contains 13 residues. The full variable domain, in which reference TRBV7-9 and TRBJ1-2 provide the parts outside the CDR3, is DTGVSQNPRHKITKRGQNVTFRCDPISEHNRLYWYRQTLGQGPEFLTYFQNEAQLEKSRLLSDRFSAERPKGSFSTLEIQRTEQGDSAMYLCASSLEQNYGYTFGSGTRLTVV.

This clone was observed a single time. The DNA of the CDR3 is TGTGCCAGCAGCTTGTACGGACTAGTGGGCTACAATGAGCAGTTCTTC. Its translation is CASSLYGLVGYNEQFF. The chain combines TRBV7-9 with TRBJ2-1; 7 nucleotides align to TRBD2. In germline, CDR1 is SEHNR, CDR2 FQNEAQ (reference sequence). V trimming: 3 bases; J trimming: 3 bases; junction bases outside the gene matches: 8. This CDR3 comprises 16 residues.

About this clone itself: Its ends do not fully match the called genes, so a read error is possible. The chain employs TRBV14 and TRBJ1-4; D gene unclear. This CDR3 spans 13 amino acids. The germline V gene has CDR1 SGHDN and CDR2 FVKESK. CDR3 residues: CASGQTTNEKLFF. The CDR3 coding sequence is TGTGCCAGCGGCCAAACAACTAATGAAAAACTGTTTTTT.

This clone was seen a few times. This chain joins TRBV7-9 and TRBJ2-2; TRBD2 aligns across 9 bases. CDR3 length equals 16 residues. Trimming took 6 bases from V and 4 from J; bases not matched to a gene: 9. CDR1 is SEHNR, CDR2 FQNEAQ, per germline (reference sequence). In nucleotides, the CDR3 is TGTGCCAGCAGTCTAATAGCGGGAGTGATCACCGGGGAGCTGTTTTTT. Translating it yields CASSLIAGVITGELFF.

This sequence joins TRBV11-2 and TRBJ2-3; no firm D call. Looked up from germline, CDR1 is SGHAT and CDR2 is FQNNGV. Trimming cost V 5 bases and J 6 bases, with 9 bases left between them. The length of the CDR3 is 12 residues. CDR3 protein: CASSMTGDTQYF. The CDR3 coding sequence is TGTGCCAGCAGCATGACCGGGGATACGCAGTATTTT.